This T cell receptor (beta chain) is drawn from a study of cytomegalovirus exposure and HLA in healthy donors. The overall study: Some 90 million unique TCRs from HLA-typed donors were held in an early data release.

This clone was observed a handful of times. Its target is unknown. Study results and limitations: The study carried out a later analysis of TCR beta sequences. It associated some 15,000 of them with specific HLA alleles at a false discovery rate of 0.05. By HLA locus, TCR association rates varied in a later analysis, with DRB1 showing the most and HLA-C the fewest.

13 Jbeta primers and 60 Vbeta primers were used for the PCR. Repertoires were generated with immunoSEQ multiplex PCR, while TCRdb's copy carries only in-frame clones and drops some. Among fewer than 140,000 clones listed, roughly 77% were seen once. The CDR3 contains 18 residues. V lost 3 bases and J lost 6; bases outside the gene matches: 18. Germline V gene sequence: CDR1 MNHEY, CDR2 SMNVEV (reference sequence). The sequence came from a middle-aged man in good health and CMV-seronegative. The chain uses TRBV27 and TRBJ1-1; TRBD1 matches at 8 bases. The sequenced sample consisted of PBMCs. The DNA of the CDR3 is TGTGCCAGCAGTTTTGGAGGATATGGCAGGGGGCTTTTGGCTGAAGCTTTCTTT. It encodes CASSFGGYGRGLLAEAFF.